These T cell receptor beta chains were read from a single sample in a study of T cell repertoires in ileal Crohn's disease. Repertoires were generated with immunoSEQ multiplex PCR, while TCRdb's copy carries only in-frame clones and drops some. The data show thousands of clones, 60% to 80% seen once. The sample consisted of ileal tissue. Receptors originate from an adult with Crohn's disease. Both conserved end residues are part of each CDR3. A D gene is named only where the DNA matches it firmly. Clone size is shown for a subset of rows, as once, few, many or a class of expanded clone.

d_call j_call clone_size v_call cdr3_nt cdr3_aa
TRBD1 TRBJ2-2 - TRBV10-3 TGTGCCATCAGTACGGGACAGCTTAACACCGGGGAGCTGTTTTTT CAISTGQLNTGELFF
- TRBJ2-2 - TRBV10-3 TGTGCCATCAGGAGGGGTGGCGGGGAGCTGTTTTTT CAIRRGGGELFF
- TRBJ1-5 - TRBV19 TGTGCCAGTAGTATAGCGGGGGCTGTAGATCAGCCCCAGCATTTT CASSIAGAVDQPQHF
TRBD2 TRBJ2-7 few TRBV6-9 TGTGCCAGCAGCGTGACTAGCCGCTACGAGCAGTACTTC CASSVTSRYEQYF
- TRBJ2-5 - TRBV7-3 TGTGCCAGCAGCTTAATGCCAGATTTAGAGACCCAGTACTTC CASSLMPDLETQYF
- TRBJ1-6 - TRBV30 TGTGCCTGGAGTCTATACCCAACAGGGACAAATTCACCCCTCCACTTT CAWSLYPTGTNSPLHF
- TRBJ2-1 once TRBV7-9 TGTGCCAGCAGCCCCGGACTCGGAGGGGGGCAGTTCTTC CASSPGLGGGQFF
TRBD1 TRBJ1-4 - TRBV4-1 TGCGCCAGCAGCCAACCAGACAGGGGGTTTGAAAAACTGTTTTTT CASSQPDRGFEKLFF
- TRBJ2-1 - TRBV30 TGTGCCTGGAGCCGCTCCGTAGGGCCACGGACGAATGAGCAGTTCTTC CAWSRSVGPRTNEQFF
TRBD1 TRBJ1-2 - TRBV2 TGTGCCAGCACGGACAGGGCCGTCTCGAGCTATGGCTACACCTTC CASTDRAVSSYGYTF
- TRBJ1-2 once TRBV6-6 TGTGCCAGCAGTCCGACAACAAACTATGGCTACACCTTC CASSPTTNYGYTF
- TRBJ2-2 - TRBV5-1 TGCGCCAGCAGCTTGGTTGGGGCTAGGAACACCGGGGAGCTGTTTTTT CASSLVGARNTGELFF
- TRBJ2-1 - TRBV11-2 TGTGCCAGCAGCGGCCGTCGGGGCTACAATGAGCAGTTCTTC CASSGRRGYNEQFF
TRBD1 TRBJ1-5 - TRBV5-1 TGCGCCAGCAGCCTAGGGACAGGGGGCGGTCAGCCCCAGCATTTT CASSLGTGGGQPQHF
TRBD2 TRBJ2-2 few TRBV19 TGTGCCAGTAGTATAGGGGAGGGGCCCACCGGGGAGCTGTTTTTT CASSIGEGPTGELFF